These 17 T cell receptor beta chains came from one sample sequenced in a study of cytomegalovirus exposure and HLA in healthy donors. Vbeta (60) and Jbeta (13) primers were used in the PCR. The table came from immunoSEQ multiplex PCR; TCRdb's copy has only in-frame clones and leaves some out. The table lists tens of thousands of clones, roughly 78% of them singletons. Sequencing was carried out using PBMCs. These receptors all come from a male donor in good health and CMV-seropositive.

A single count supports this clone. The CDR3 sequence is CSVLTGARGKQFF. The CDR3, as DNA: TGCAGCGTTCTGACAGGGGCCCGCGGGAAGCAGTTCTTC. The chain recombines TRBV29-1 with TRBJ2-1, with 8 bases lining up with TRBD1. J lost 11 bases, V lost 5 bases, and 11 bases had no gene match. Looked up from germline, CDR1 is SQVTM and CDR2 is ANQGSEA. The CDR3 runs 13 residues.

The chain joins TRBV7-9 to TRBJ1-5, with unresolved D. CDR1 and CDR2 from the germline V gene are SEHNR and FQNEAQ (reference sequence). The CDR3 is 15 amino acids. V gave up 3 bases and J gave up 2 bases, with 11 bases separating them. The CDR3 sequence: CASSLLGGGNQPQHF. In DNA form, the CDR3 reads TGTGCCAGCAGCTTGTTGGGTGGAGGCAATCAGCCCCAGCATTTT.

V gene TRBV14 combines with J gene TRBJ2-7; D possibly corresponds to TRBD1 (5 bases). Germline V lookup: CDR1 SGHDN, CDR2 FVKESK. With 3 bases removed from V and 5 bases from J, the gap between germline ends came to 17 bases. This CDR3 comprises 15 residues. The CDR3 reads CASSHLGAGRDEQYF. In DNA form, the CDR3 reads TGTGCCAGCAGCCATCTAGGAGCAGGGCGCGACGAGCAGTACTTC.

The J gene is TRBJ1-4, the V gene TRBV30; TRBD1 is a possible D gene (6 bases). V gave up 0 bases and J gave up 2 bases, with 10 bases separating them. The germline V gene has CDR1 GTSNPN and CDR2 SVGIG (reference sequence). This CDR3 has 15 amino acids. CDR3 sequence (DNA): TGTGCCTGGAGTGTACAGGGATCGACTAATGAAAAACTGTTTTTT. It codes for CAWSVQGSTNEKLFF.

V usage is TRBV27 and J usage is TRBJ2-7, with 12 bases identical to TRBD1. Germline CDR1 MNHEY, CDR2 SMNVEV (reference sequence). This CDR3 spans 16 amino acids. V shed 6 bases and J 4 bases; nucleotides not matched to a gene: 10. The CDR3 DNA is TGTGCCAGCAGCCCACTATCGGGACAGGGGGCTTACGAGCAGTACTTC. Translating gives CASSPLSGQGAYEQYF.

The chain has TRBV5-4 and TRBJ2-7, with 9 positions matching TRBD2. The V gene end was trimmed by 4 bases and the J gene end by 6 bases; junction bases not matched to a gene: 17. Germline values: CDR1 SGHNT, CDR2 YYREEE (reference sequence). The CDR3 runs 17 residues. DNA for the CDR3: TGTGCCAGCAGCGGGAATGAGGAGCGGGGGGTCCGGGGCGAGCAGTACTTC. Translation gives CASSGNEERGVRGEQYF.

V and J are TRBV11-1 and TRBJ2-7, with 7 bases lining up with TRBD1. This CDR3 contains 16 residues. CDR1 is SGHAT and CDR2 is FQDESV in the germline V gene (reference sequence). V lost 5 bases and J lost 0; bases outside the gene matches: 10. This CDR3 reads CASSNVGQASSYEQYF. The CDR3 DNA reads as TGTGCCAGCAGCAACGTAGGACAGGCAAGCTCCTACGAGCAGTACTTC.

The rearrangement uses TRBV5-6 and TRBJ2-7; a possible D gene is TRBD1 (6 bases). CDR3 length equals 12 residues. CDR1 and CDR2 from the germline V gene are SGHDT and YYEEEE. Trimming shortened V by 4 bases and J by 7 bases, and 12 bases separated the two germline ends. As DNA, the CDR3 is TGTGCCAGCAGCCTGGGGGCCTTGGAGCAGTACTTC. This translates into CASSLGALEQYF.

The chain couples TRBV2 to TRBJ2-4; no firm D call. This CDR3 contains 11 residues. Trimming took off 1 base at V and 9 bases at J, with 4 bases between the two ends. Germline loops: CDR1 SNHLY, CDR2 FYNNEI. The CDR3 spells CASSEGAIQYF. The CDR3 nucleotides are TGTGCCAGCAGTGAAGGGGCCATTCAGTACTTC. Combining the CDR3 with reference TRBV2 and TRBJ2-4 gives the whole variable domain EPEVTQTPSHQVTQMGQEVILRCVPISNHLYFYWYRQILGQKVEFLVSFYNNEISEKSEIFDDQFSVERPDGSNFTLKIRSTKLEDSAMYFCASSEGAIQYFGAGTRLSVL.

V and J are TRBV18 and TRBJ2-7; tentative D call: TRBD2 (6 bases). In germline, CDR1 is KGHSH, CDR2 LQKENI. This CDR3 contains 14 residues. V lost 6 bases and J lost 7, with 19 bases in between. The CDR3 region is CASSPVPGTREQYF. The DNA of the CDR3 is TGTGCCAGCTCCCCCGTACCGGGGACTCGGGAGCAGTACTTC.

V and J are TRBV5-1 and TRBJ2-3; D might be TRBD1 (5 bases). Germline CDR1 and CDR2: SGHRS and YFSETQ. The CDR3 consists of 17 residues. Trimming shortened V by 2 bases and J by 5 bases, and 21 bases separated the two germline ends. The DNA for the CDR3 is TGCGCCAGCAGCTTAACCCTAGGTGGGGCACCTAAAGATACGCAGTATTTT. Residues: CASSLTLGGAPKDTQYF.

This clone was seen just once. V gene TRBV9 combines with J gene TRBJ2-3; the D gene is possibly TRBD2 (6 bases). CDR1 is SGDLS, CDR2 YYNGEE, per germline. The CDR3 is 15 residues long. V dropped 4 bases and J dropped 0 bases, with 12 bases sitting between them. The CDR3 here is CASSNSGPSTDTQYF. CDR3 coding DNA: TGTGCCAGCAGCAATAGCGGTCCTAGCACAGATACGCAGTATTTT.

V and J are TRBV30 and TRBJ1-1; weak D call: TRBD1 (5 bases). Germline lookup yields CDR1 GTSNPN and CDR2 SVGIG (reference sequence). The CDR3 is 18 residues long. Trimming removed 2 bases at V and 4 bases at J, with 26 bases between. The CDR3 DNA reads TGTGCCTGGAGTCCACAGCGGGGACTACTTCCTCCGGGCACTGAAGCTTTCTTT. As protein: CAWSPQRGLLPPGTEAFF.

The chain combines TRBV4-2 with TRBJ2-7, with D tentatively TRBD2 (5 bases). The CDR3 extends over 14 amino acids. The germline V gene has CDR1 LGHNA and CDR2 YNFKEQ. V shed 1 base and J shed 4 bases, with 11 bases lying between them. CDR3 coding DNA: TGTGCCAGCAGCCAAGTCGGGATCGGATACGAGCAGTACTTC. Residues: CASSQVGIGYEQYF.

In this sample, this clone turned up a few times. The V call is TRBV14, the J call TRBJ1-1; TRBD1 is a possible D gene (6 bases). The length of the CDR3 is 15 residues. Trimming took 1 base from V and 5 from J, leaving 14 bases between them. CDR1 SGHDN and CDR2 FVKESK come from the germline V gene. The CDR3 here is CASSQVMGARTEAFF. CDR3 DNA: TGTGCCAGCAGCCAAGTAATGGGGGCGCGTACTGAAGCTTTCTTT.

The rearrangement links TRBV5-1 to TRBJ1-1, with no clear D. This CDR3 has 13 residues. In germline, CDR1 is SGHRS, CDR2 YFSETQ. Trimming shortened V by 0 bases and J by 4 bases, and 7 bases separated the two germline ends. The CDR3 is CASSLGTGTEAFF. The DNA of the CDR3 is TGCGCCAGCAGCTTGGGGACTGGCACTGAAGCTTTCTTT.

The gene calls are TRBV9 and TRBJ2-3; possibly TRBD1 for D (5 bases). The length of the CDR3 is 12 residues. The germline V gene has CDR1 SGDLS and CDR2 YYNGEE. V dropped 0 bases and J dropped 6 bases, with 5 bases sitting between them. The CDR3 DNA follows: TGTGCCAGCAGCGTAGAGGGGGATACGCAGTATTTT. Translating it yields CASSVEGDTQYF.